What follows are 18 T cell receptor beta chains derived from one specimen sequenced in a study of response to subunit inactivated influenza vaccine. TCRdb processed the RT-PCR reads anew with MiXCR; each CDR3 protein has one entry. The sample has over 750,000 distinct CDR3 sequences; approximately 22% are singletons. The source was PBMCs from blood, collected around 5 days after vaccination. The origin of the receptors is a man in his fifties who received an inactivated influenza vaccine.

There are a few counts of this clonotype. This chain joins TRBV4-1 and TRBJ1-2; D might be TRBD1 (6 bases). The germline V gene encodes CDR1 MGHRA and CDR2 YSYEKL. The CDR3 covers 13 residues. Trimming cost V 4 bases and J 8 bases, with 14 bases left between them. The CDR3 DNA reads as TGCGCCAGCAGCCCTCCAGGGGCGGGAGGCTACACCTTC. Translation gives CASSPPGAGGYTF.

This clonotype was seen a handful of times. This sequence joins TRBV28 and TRBJ2-3, with 10 bases that match TRBD1. V dropped 3 bases and J dropped 4; count of bases not matched to a gene: 1. The CDR3 consists of 14 residues. In germline, CDR1 is MDHEN, CDR2 SYDVKM. The CDR3 coding sequence is TGTGCCAGCAGTTTTGACAGGGGGCCAGATACGCAGTATTTT. Its translation: CASSFDRGPDTQYF. The full variable domain, rest sourced from reference TRBV28 and TRBJ2-3, is DVKVTQSSRYLVKRTGEKVFLECVQDMDHENMFWYRQDPGLGLRLIYFSYDVKMKEKGDIPEGYSVSREKKERFSLILESASTNQTSMYLCASSFDRGPDTQYFGPGTRLTVL.

The rearrangement uses TRBV9 and TRBJ2-1; TRBD2 matches at 7 bases. V lost 3 bases and J lost 2; bases outside the gene matches: 8. Looked up from germline, CDR1 is SGDLS and CDR2 is YYNGEE. The CDR3 is 16 amino acids. The CDR3: CASSEGSSGTYNEQFF. As DNA, the CDR3 is TGTGCCAGCAGCGAGGGGTCTAGCGGAACCTACAATGAGCAGTTCTTC.

The chain links TRBV5-6 to TRBJ2-7, with D perhaps TRBD1 (5 bases). The CDR3 sequence is 14 residues long. The germline V gene has CDR1 SGHDT and CDR2 YYEEEE. V was trimmed by 5 bases and J by 6 bases, leaving 18 bases between them. For the CDR3, the DNA is TGTGCCAGCAGAATATCAGGGATCAAGTCCGAGCAGTACTTC. This gives the protein CASRISGIKSEQYF.

A few counts support this clonotype. The genes are TRBV4-1 and TRBJ2-1; the match to TRBD2 covers 9 bases. The CDR3 has 17 residues. CDR1 and CDR2 (germline): MGHRA, YSYEKL. The ends lost 0 bases at V and 2 bases at J; junction bases unmatched: 5. CDR3 DNA sequence: TGCGCCAGCAGCCAAGACCCCCAGCGGGGGGCCTACAATGAGCAGTTCTTC. This sequence encodes CASSQDPQRGAYNEQFF.

This clonotype was counted many times. The chain recombines TRBV29-1 with TRBJ2-4, with TRBD1 as a possible D gene (7 bases). The germline CDR1 and CDR2 sequences are SQVTM and ANQGSEA. The V and J ends lost 6 bases and 7 bases respectively, with 19 bases between them. The CDR3 covers 14 residues. Here the CDR3 DNA reads TGCAGCGTCCGACTCGAGACAGGGAGGAACATTCAGTACTTC. Its protein is CSVRLETGRNIQYF.

This chain joins TRBV30 and TRBJ1-5; 7 nucleotides agree with TRBD1. Losses at the gene ends were 6 bases for V and 3 bases for J; bases not matched to a gene: 2. The CDR3 consists of 12 residues. CDR1 is GTSNPN, CDR2 SVGIG, per germline (reference sequence). The CDR3 protein is CACDRDNQPQHF. The CDR3 bases are TGTGCCTGTGACAGGGACAATCAGCCCCAGCATTTT.

The chain has TRBV29-1 and TRBJ1-2; D remains unclear. V lost 7 bases and J lost 4, with 13 bases in between. Germline assignment: CDR1 SQVTM and CDR2 ANQGSEA. CDR3 size: 12 residues. CDR3 region: CSAAEGGYGYTF. As DNA, the CDR3 is TGCAGCGCCGCGGAGGGCGGCTATGGCTACACCTTC.

The chain couples TRBV10-2 to TRBJ2-5, with D perhaps TRBD2 (5 bases). The V end was cut by 2 bases, the J end by 4 bases, with 14 bases between. The length of the CDR3 is 15 residues. The germline CDR1 and CDR2 sequences are WSHSY and SAAADI. The DNA for the CDR3 is TGCGCCAGCAGTGAGAACCCCACTAGTCCAGAGACCCAGTACTTC. Translation: CASSENPTSPETQYF.

This clonotype was seen more than once but under ten times. V usage is TRBV13 and J usage is TRBJ2-1; D ambiguous. CDR3 length: 15 amino acids. V lost 6 bases to trimming and J lost 0 bases, with 12 bases between them. CDR1 is PRHDT and CDR2 is FYEKMQ in the germline V gene (reference sequence). CDR3: CASSSRGDSYNEQFF. The DNA for the CDR3 is TGTGCCAGCAGTTCGCGCGGTGACTCCTACAATGAGCAGTTCTTC.

This chain uses TRBV20-1 with TRBJ2-3, with 9 positions matching TRBD2. After removal of 6 bases from V and 2 bases from J, the junction contained 12 bases not matched to a gene. This CDR3 is built from 16 residues. The germline V gene encodes CDR1 DFQATT and CDR2 SNEGSKA (reference sequence). In DNA form, the CDR3 reads TGCAGTGCCCCCCTCGAGACTAGCGGACTCACAGATACGCAGTATTTT. Translating gives CSAPLETSGLTDTQYF.

This rearrangement joins TRBV20-1 to TRBJ2-5; no firm D call. Germline-derived CDR1 and CDR2 are DFQATT and SNEGSKA (reference sequence). The CDR3 is 13 amino acids. V lost 4 bases, J lost 3 bases, and 12 bases lay in between. CDR3 protein: CSAMTIAKETQYF. CDR3 sequence (DNA): TGCAGTGCTATGACGATCGCAAAAGAGACCCAGTACTTC.

This clonotype came up a few times. The chain is built from TRBV11-2 and TRBJ2-7; D may match TRBD1 or TRBD2 (6 bases each). Germline CDR1 reads SGHAT; CDR2 reads FQNNGV. The CDR3 runs to 16 residues. The V gene lost 1 base and the J gene lost 0 bases, with 13 bases spanning the gap. CDR3 sequence: CASSLGRGPNSYEQYF. In nucleotides, the CDR3 is TGTGCCAGCAGCTTAGGTCGGGGGCCAAACTCCTACGAGCAGTACTTC.

The CDR3 loop reads CASVGRAGGTEAFF. The DNA for the CDR3 is TGTGCCAGCGTTGGTCGGGCAGGGGGAACTGAAGCTTTCTTT. The chain carries TRBV6-2 or TRBV6-3 and TRBJ1-1, with 7 bases fitting TRBD1. Germline V gene sequence: CDR1 MNHEY, CDR2 SVGEGT. After removal of 8 bases from V and 5 bases from J, the junction contained 11 bases not matched to a gene. This CDR3 has 14 residues.

This clonotype was counted only a few times. CDR3 bases: TGTGCCAGCAGCGTCCACCCGGGACCGAAGAACACCGGGGAGCTGTTTTTT. Translated, it gives CASSVHPGPKNTGELFF. The chain is built from TRBV9 and TRBJ2-2; D might be TRBD1 or TRBD2, each matching 5 bases. CDR1 and CDR2 from the germline V gene are SGDLS and YYNGEE. V was cut by 2 bases and J by 1 base, with 15 bases left in between. This CDR3 spans 17 amino acids.

The chain links TRBV2 to TRBJ2-3; perhaps D is TRBD1 or TRBD2 (5 bases each). The ends were cut back, 1 base at V and 5 bases at J, with 16 bases in the middle. CDR1 is SNHLY, CDR2 FYNNEI, per germline. The CDR3 consists of 16 residues. The CDR3 sequence is CASSEVGPTRGDTQYF. DNA of the CDR3: TGTGCCAGCAGTGAAGTGGGACCTACGAGGGGAGATACGCAGTATTTT.

V is TRBV6-1 and J is TRBJ2-2, with TRBD1 matching over 9 bases. The CDR3 extends over 17 amino acids. V trimming: 6 bases; J trimming: 4 bases; junction bases outside the gene matches: 12. Germline V gene data show CDR1 as MNHNS and CDR2 as SASEGT. CDR3: CASRTLQGARSTGELFF. The DNA for the CDR3 is TGTGCCAGCAGAACCCTACAGGGGGCGCGTAGCACCGGGGAGCTGTTTTTT.

The V call is TRBV28, the J call TRBJ2-5, with D perhaps assigned TRBD1 or TRBD2 (5 bases each). Germline CDR1 and CDR2: MDHEN and SYDVKM. The CDR3 covers 15 residues. Trimming took off 2 bases at V and 3 bases at J, with 13 bases between the two ends. CDR3 protein: CASSLMGEIEETQYF. The CDR3 DNA reads TGTGCCAGCAGTTTAATGGGGGAGATTGAAGAGACCCAGTACTTC.